The sequence of this T cell receptor beta chain was determined in a study of T cells in Graves' hyperthyroidism and ophthalmopathy. On the study more broadly: Before any treatment, at initial diagnosis, peripheral blood was collected. Whole-study results and caveats: Before onset, ophthalmopathy was predicted by the model a median roughly 6.4 months earlier.

RNA transcripts served as the template for amplifying TCR beta CDR3 regions. The HTBI set primed first-round TCR CDR3 RT-PCR. TCRdb reanalysed the multiplex PCR reads using MiXCR and keeps one entry per CDR3 protein. The sample yields about 560,000 distinct CDR3 sequences, 16% seen once. Hyperthyroidism in the patients, aged 18 to 65, was newly diagnosed and under 2 months in duration. From roughly 9.2 ml of fresh peripheral blood, PBMCs were isolated. The germline V and J ends were trimmed by 6 bases and 5 bases, with 12 bases remaining between them. Per germline, CDR1 SGHRS and CDR2 YFSETQ. There are 13 residues in the CDR3. About this clonotype: Its antigen is undetermined.

V and J are TRBV5-1 and TRBJ2-1; D may correspond to TRBD1 or TRBD2 (5 bases each). The receptor was isolated from a woman under 30 with Graves' hyperthyroidism. Sequencing input: blood. The CDR3 protein is CASTGGADNEQFF. The CDR3, as DNA: TGCGCCAGCACTGGGGGAGCGGACAATGAGCAGTTCTTC.